The clone carrying this T cell receptor (beta chain) turned up a few times. Its antigen is still unknown. This record belongs to a study of T cell repertoires in cytomegalovirus infection. Study-level information: Indicated by public TCR beta signatures were CMV infection and matching HLA type.

TCRdb analysed the reads with MiXCR anew, one entry per CDR3 protein. Of approximately 190,000 distinct CDR3 sequences in the sample, approximately 9.6% were seen once. There are 11 residues in the CDR3. Germline-derived CDR1 and CDR2 are LNHDA and SQIVND (reference sequence). Between the trimmed V and J ends, which lost 6 bases and 4 bases, there was a span of 6 bases. Regarding the study as a whole: Totalled public TCR beta family frequency picked out people who carried CMV plus the relevant HLA. Ex vivo responses were dominated by HLA-C-restricted CMV-specific TCR beta clonotypes.

This TCR derives from a human donor in good health (CMV status not recorded). Some clones in this sample may be carry-over from other donors' samples. Sequenced sample: PBMCs. The rearrangement links TRBV19 to TRBJ1-1; no firm D call. The CDR3 bases are TGTGCCAGTAGACGGGGCACTGAAGCTTTCTTT. Amino acids: CASRRGTEAFF.